Following are 27 T cell receptor beta chains from one sample sequenced in a study of Ad26.COV2.S vaccination and SARS-CoV-2 variants. Regarding treatment: 19 received Ad26.COV2.S at low or high dose, single or two shots; about 5 received placebo; per-sample allocation not given. Vaccine and placebo recipients were sampled on day 63 after the first injection. The table came from immunoSEQ multiplex PCR; TCRdb's copy has only in-frame clones and leaves some out. Here the sample spans about 480,000 clones, around 85% being singletons. The source material was peripheral blood, sampled in a trial of Ad26.COV2.S vaccine versus placebo. The receptors were sampled from a person aged 18-65 years who received the Ad26.COV2.S COVID-19 vaccine or a placebo.

CDR3: CASSLSRVGGQPQHF. The CDR3 DNA follows: TGTGCCAGCAGTTTAAGCAGGGTAGGAGGTCAGCCCCAGCATTTT. The chain uses TRBV27 and TRBJ1-5; D is possibly TRBD1 (5 bases). Looked up from germline, CDR1 is MNHEY and CDR2 is SMNVEV (reference sequence). The CDR3 extends over 15 amino acids. Trimming cost V 2 bases and J 6 bases, with 14 bases left between them.

The rearrangement uses TRBV19 and TRBJ2-7; D unresolved. The CDR3 contains 13 residues. V lost 4 bases and J lost 4, with 11 bases in between. Germline V gene lookup returns CDR1 LNHDA and CDR2 SQIVND (reference sequence). The CDR3 is CASSTGVLYEQYF. The CDR3, as DNA: TGTGCCAGTAGTACGGGCGTTCTGTACGAGCAGTACTTC.

CDR3 sequence: CAISEGGQGSYGYTF. The DNA for the CDR3 is TGTGCCATCAGTGAAGGGGGACAGGGAAGCTATGGCTACACCTTC. The V call is TRBV10-3, the J call TRBJ1-2, with 9 bases that match TRBD1. The CDR3 covers 15 residues. The V segment lost 3 bases and the J segment 4 bases; nucleotides outside the gene matches: 6. CDR1 is ENHRY and CDR2 is SYGVKD in the germline V gene.

The chain combines TRBV30 with TRBJ1-6; 8 bases fit TRBD1. Per the germline V gene, CDR1 is GTSNPN and CDR2 is SVGIG (reference sequence). Trimming cost V 1 base and J 9 bases; bases outside gene matches: 8. The CDR3 runs to 15 residues. CDR3 in DNA: TGTGCCTGGAGTGCTAACGGACAGGGTAGTTCACCCCTCCACTTT. It encodes CAWSANGQGSSPLHF.

This clone was seen a handful of times. The sample carries other DNA sequences with the same CDR3. This chain connects TRBV7-6 to TRBJ2-5; D is possibly TRBD1 or TRBD2 (5 bases each). Per germline, CDR1 SGHVS and CDR2 FNYEAQ. The CDR3 extends over 15 amino acids. Trimming pared 1 base from V and 1 base from J, leaving 10 bases between. Here the CDR3 reads CASSLGAGTQETQYF. The CDR3 bases are TGTGCCAGCAGCTTAGGGGCCGGGACCCAAGAGACCCAGTACTTC. Full variable domain (remainder filled in from reference TRBV7-6 and TRBJ2-5): GAGVSQSPRYKVTKRGQDVALRCDPISGHVSLYWYRQALGQGPEFLTYFNYEAQQDKSGLPNDRFSAERPEGSISTLTIQRTEQRDSAMYRCASSLGAGTQETQYFGPGTRLLVL.

This sequence joins TRBV30 and TRBJ1-2; 7 nucleotides agree with TRBD1. Losses at the gene ends were 4 bases for V and 2 bases for J; bases not matched to a gene: 7. Germline V gene sequence: CDR1 GTSNPN, CDR2 SVGIG (reference sequence). This CDR3 has 14 residues. In nucleotides, the CDR3 is TGTGCCTGGAATGCAGGGGGGGAAAACTATGGCTACACCTTC. Translating gives CAWNAGGENYGYTF.

This clone was recorded only once. The chain carries TRBV5-1 and TRBJ2-2, with D perhaps given as TRBD1 or TRBD2 (5 bases each). The CDR3 is made up of 14 amino acids. With 0 bases removed from V and 6 bases from J, the gap between germline ends came to 9 bases. Germline CDR1 reads SGHRS; CDR2 reads YFSETQ. The CDR3: CASSLAGSPGELFF. CDR3 bases: TGCGCCAGCAGCTTGGCAGGGAGCCCCGGGGAGCTGTTTTTT. Supplemented by reference TRBV5-1 and TRBJ2-2, the full variable domain reads KAGVTQTPRYLIKTRGQQVTLSCSPISGHRSVSWYQQTPGQGLQFLFEYFSETQRNKGNFPGRFSGRQFSNSRSEMNVSTLELGDSALYLCASSLAGSPGELFFGEGSRLTVL.

The V and J genes are TRBV5-1 and TRBJ1-1, with D unclear. This CDR3 contains 14 residues. With 5 bases removed from V and 4 bases from J, the gap between germline ends came to 15 bases. In germline, CDR1 is SGHRS, CDR2 YFSETQ. The CDR3 bases are TGCGCCAGCAGTCCTCACGGGCAGACCACTGAAGCTTTCTTT. This gives the protein CASSPHGQTTEAFF.

V usage is TRBV11-2 and J usage is TRBJ2-7; D gene ambiguous. Germline values: CDR1 SGHAT, CDR2 FQNNGV. Trimming took 2 bases from V and 5 from J, leaving 7 bases between them. CDR3 length: 12 amino acids. The CDR3 region is CASSLQGNEQYF. The CDR3 nucleotides are TGTGCCAGCAGCTTACAAGGAAACGAGCAGTACTTC.

The chain uses TRBV9 and TRBJ2-2; 9 nucleotides line up with TRBD2. Germline V gene lookup returns CDR1 SGDLS and CDR2 YYNGEE. CDR3 length: 18 residues. Trimming removed 0 bases from V and 4 bases from J; junction bases left unmatched: 10. CDR3 nucleotides: TGTGCCAGCAGCGTAGATGGGGCGGGAGGGCCTGGCACCGGGGAGCTGTTTTTT. Translation gives CASSVDGAGGPGTGELFF.

Written as DNA, the CDR3 is TGTGCCAGCAGCCAAGAGTGGACAGGGACCCTCCACTTT. Translated, it gives CASSQEWTGTLHF. The chain joins TRBV4-2 to TRBJ1-6; 8 bases are shared with TRBD1. Germline-derived CDR1 and CDR2 are LGHNA and YNFKEQ. The trim removed 0 bases at V and 14 bases at J, leaving 3 bases unmatched. The CDR3 is made up of 13 amino acids.

For the CDR3, the DNA is TGTGCCAGCAGCTTCGGCCCGAACGGAGAGACCCAGTACTTC. Translation: CASSFGPNGETQYF. J is TRBJ2-5 and V is TRBV7-2; D ambiguous. The CDR3 is made up of 14 amino acids. From germline, CDR1 is SGHTA and CDR2 FQGNSA. Trimming stripped 3 bases from V and 4 bases from J, with 12 bases between.

The chain uses TRBV10-3 and TRBJ2-3; D is unresolved. This CDR3 contains 13 residues. The V end lost 6 bases, the J end lost 4 bases, and 11 bases lay between the germline ends. The germline V gene has CDR1 ENHRY and CDR2 SYGVKD. The CDR3 coding sequence is TGTGCCATCAGATCAGACACTTCAGATACGCAGTATTTT. Protein: CAIRSDTSDTQYF.

This chain uses TRBV19 with TRBJ2-7; tentative D call: TRBD1 (5 bases). The CDR3 consists of 12 residues. The V gene lost 10 bases and the J gene lost 2 bases, with 12 bases spanning the gap. Germline V CDR1 and CDR2: LNHDA, SQIVND (reference sequence). The CDR3 sequence is CATNRSPYEQYF. DNA for the CDR3: TGTGCCACGAACAGGAGCCCCTACGAGCAGTACTTC.

The genes are TRBV7-2 and TRBJ2-7; D might be TRBD1 (6 bases). V lost 3 bases, J lost 4 bases, and 16 bases lay in between. CDR1 SGHTA and CDR2 FQGNSA come from the germline V gene. The CDR3 is 15 amino acids. The DNA of the CDR3 is TGTGCCAGCAGCTTCCACAGGGAAACCCGATACGAGCAGTACTTC. It codes for CASSFHRETRYEQYF.

V is TRBV6-2 or TRBV6-3 and J is TRBJ2-7; D is unclear. Trimming shortened V by 6 bases and J by 3 bases, and 3 bases separated the two germline ends. The CDR3 consists of 10 residues. Germline V lookup: CDR1 MNHEY, CDR2 SVGEGT. CDR3: CASSHYEQYF. The CDR3 DNA follows: TGTGCCAGCAGCCACTACGAGCAGTACTTC.

This clone was observed a single time. The chain carries TRBV7-2 and TRBJ2-7, with 7 nucleotides matching TRBD2. Germline V CDR1 and CDR2: SGHTA, FQGNSA. The junction had 12 bases not matched to a gene; V was cut back by 6 bases and J by 7 bases. The CDR3 covers 14 residues. The CDR3 is CASSQTAGVGEQYF. The CDR3 region has the DNA TGTGCCAGCAGTCAAACGGCGGGAGTTGGGGAGCAGTACTTC.

V usage is TRBV14 and J usage is TRBJ2-7; tentative D call: TRBD2 (5 bases). The V gene lost 6 bases and the J gene lost 0 bases, with 12 bases spanning the gap. The CDR3 runs to 14 residues. Germline V gene data show CDR1 as SGHDN and CDR2 as FVKESK. The DNA of the CDR3 is TGTGCCAGCAGTTGGAGGTCTTACTCCTACGAGCAGTACTTC. Translating it yields CASSWRSYSYEQYF.

This clone was seen once. V gene TRBV19 combines with J gene TRBJ1-3; 9 nucleotides agree with TRBD1. Germline V gene sequence: CDR1 LNHDA, CDR2 SQIVND (reference sequence). The CDR3 contains 15 residues. Losses at the gene ends were 5 bases for V and 8 bases for J; bases not matched to a gene: 10. CDR3 amino acids: CASSATGTGLDTIYF. CDR3 DNA sequence: TGTGCCAGTAGTGCTACCGGGACAGGGTTGGACACCATATATTTT.

The chain joins TRBV9 to TRBJ2-7, with D uncertain. The CDR3 runs 14 residues. The V gene's germline CDR1 is SGDLS and CDR2 YYNGEE. The V gene lost 0 bases and the J gene lost 2 bases, with 9 bases spanning the gap. CDR3: CASSVGPSPYEQYF. DNA of the CDR3: TGTGCCAGCAGCGTAGGTCCCAGCCCCTACGAGCAGTACTTC.

The chain employs TRBV27 and TRBJ1-6; the D gene is possibly TRBD1 (5 bases). V gave up 6 bases and J gave up 4 bases, with 10 bases separating them. CDR1 and CDR2 from the germline V gene are MNHEY and SMNVEV (reference sequence). The CDR3 consists of 14 residues. CDR3 bases: TGTGCCAGCAGCCCAACAGGTTATAATTCACCCCTCCACTTT. Encoded protein: CASSPTGYNSPLHF.

The chain employs TRBV27 and TRBJ1-1; no firm D call. Between the trimmed V and J ends, which lost 3 bases and 5 bases, there was a span of 13 bases. Per germline, CDR1 MNHEY and CDR2 SMNVEV (reference sequence). The CDR3 loop spans 14 amino acids. For the CDR3, the DNA is TGTGCCAGCAGTTTTCTGAAGAGTAATACTGAAGCTTTCTTT. It translates to CASSFLKSNTEAFF.

V and J are TRBV5-8 and TRBJ2-2; no clear D. Trimming took 0 bases from V and 7 from J, leaving 7 bases between them. This CDR3 has 13 amino acids. Per the germline V gene, CDR1 is SGHTS and CDR2 is YDEGEE. The CDR3 protein is CASSLGGNGELFF. The CDR3 nucleotides read TGTGCCAGCAGCTTGGGTGGCAACGGGGAGCTGTTTTTT.

V gene TRBV9 combines with J gene TRBJ2-1; TRBD2 matches at 7 bases. CDR1 SGDLS and CDR2 YYNGEE come from the germline V gene. The CDR3 is 14 amino acids. V shed 4 bases and J 8 bases; nucleotides not matched to a gene: 9. CDR3 protein: CASSPGGSKDEQFF. In DNA, the CDR3 is TGTGCCAGCAGCCCTGGCGGGAGTAAGGATGAGCAGTTCTTC.

Written as DNA, the CDR3 is TGTGCCAGCAGTTTGGAGACAGTCGCAGCTTTCTTT. Translating it yields CASSLETVAAFF. The V call is TRBV12-3 or TRBV12-4, the J call TRBJ1-1, with D perhaps TRBD1 (5 bases). This CDR3 is 12 amino acids long. V was pared by 3 bases and J by 10 bases, with 12 bases between.

This clone was recorded only once. The DNA of the CDR3 is TGCGCCAGCAGCTTGGAGTTTGGGAGTGGGCCCCAGCATTTT. Protein: CASSLEFGSGPQHF. The chain has TRBV5-1 and TRBJ1-5; the D is unclear. Germline V lookup: CDR1 SGHRS, CDR2 YFSETQ. V was shortened by 0 bases and J by 9 bases, with 13 bases between the two germline ends. This CDR3 contains 14 residues.

In its sample, this clone was seen once. The chain uses TRBV19 and TRBJ1-1; the match to TRBD1 covers 7 bases. The J segment lost 0 bases and the V segment lost 6 bases, leaving 4 bases of the junction unmatched. The germline V gene has CDR1 LNHDA and CDR2 SQIVND (reference sequence). CDR3 length: 14 residues. DNA of the CDR3: TGTGCCAGTAGGACAGGGCCTATGAACACTGAAGCTTTCTTT. It is translated as CASRTGPMNTEAFF.